These 30 T cell receptor beta chains originate from one sample sequenced in a study of graft-versus-host responses after intestinal transplantation. Measured with immunoSEQ multiplex PCR; TCRdb has only the in-frame clones, and not every one. The sample has about 130,000 clones; roughly 92% are singletons. What these receptors recognize is not known. The sequencing used unstimulated CD4+ T cells sorted from spleen or lymph node cells, collected before intestinal transplant. These TCRs come from a human donor who received an intestinal transplant.

The V and J genes are TRBV5-1 and TRBJ2-2; 11 bases map to TRBD1. This CDR3 comprises 16 residues. Germline-derived CDR1 and CDR2 are SGHRS and YFSETQ. V dropped 0 bases and J dropped 4; count of bases not matched to a gene: 2. The CDR3 here is CASSLGGTGGTGELFF. In DNA, the CDR3 is TGCGCCAGCAGCTTGGGAGGGACAGGGGGCACCGGGGAGCTGTTTTTT.

This clone has only one observation. This chain links TRBV7-3 with TRBJ2-3; 9 bases fit TRBD2. The CDR3 has 16 residues. Germline values: CDR1 SGHTA, CDR2 FQGTGA. V was pared by 1 base and J by 7 bases, with 9 bases of the junction left unmatched. The CDR3 coding sequence is TGTGCCAGCAGCTTAAATCGGGCGGGGGGGCGAAATACGCAGTATTTT. It encodes CASSLNRAGGRNTQYF.

This clone was observed a single time. This chain connects TRBV18 to TRBJ2-1, with TRBD2 matching over 12 bases. After removal of 1 base from V and 5 bases from J, the junction contained 9 bases not matched to a gene. CDR3 length: 18 amino acids. Germline values: CDR1 KGHSH, CDR2 LQKENI. The CDR3 protein is CASSPRASGGAHNNEQFF. CDR3 in DNA: TGTGCCAGCTCACCACGAGCTAGCGGGGGGGCCCATAACAATGAGCAGTTCTTC.

The chain employs TRBV5-6 and TRBJ2-1; D is perhaps TRBD1 or TRBD2 (6 bases each). This CDR3 comprises 16 residues. Germline CDR1 is SGHDT and CDR2 is YYEEEE. The V end was cut by 2 bases, the J end by 2 bases, with 14 bases between. The CDR3 is CASSFWEEGAYNEQFF. CDR3 coding DNA: TGTGCCAGCAGCTTCTGGGAGGAGGGGGCCTACAATGAGCAGTTCTTC.

The rearrangement uses TRBV9 and TRBJ1-2; D possibly corresponds to TRBD1 (6 bases). The germline gives CDR1 SGDLS, CDR2 YYNGEE. CDR3 length: 13 amino acids. V shed 4 bases and J shed 8 bases, with 15 bases lying between them. CDR3 region: CASSSGVGPGYTF. CDR3 coding DNA: TGTGCCAGCAGCTCAGGGGTGGGCCCCGGCTACACCTTC.

J is TRBJ2-5 and V is TRBV7-3, with no clear D. V lost 5 bases and J lost 5, with 15 bases in between. This CDR3 comprises 14 residues. Germline CDR1 SGHTA, CDR2 FQGTGA. The CDR3 loop reads CASSPGGSPETQYF. As DNA, the CDR3 is TGTGCCAGCAGCCCCGGCGGCAGTCCGGAGACCCAGTACTTC.

V is TRBV7-3 and J is TRBJ2-2, with 9 bases aligning to TRBD1. The CDR3 loop spans 14 amino acids. Germline lookup yields CDR1 SGHTA and CDR2 FQGTGA. The ends lost 5 bases at V and 3 bases at J; junction bases unmatched: 1. CDR3 bases: TGTGCCAGCAGCGGGACAGGGTACACCGGGGAGCTGTTTTTT. This codes for CASSGTGYTGELFF. Using reference TRBV7-3 and TRBJ2-2 for the parts outside the CDR3, the full variable domain is GAGVSQTPSNKVTEKGKYVELRCDPISGHTALYWYRQSLGQGPEFLIYFQGTGAADDSGLPNDRFFAVRPEGSVSTLKIQRTERGDSAVYLCASSGTGYTGELFFGEGSRLTVL.

This clone was detected only once. The chain has TRBV2 and TRBJ1-1, with a weak D call TRBD1 (5 bases). CDR1 is SNHLY and CDR2 is FYNNEI in the germline V gene. Trimming cost V 7 bases and J 2 bases, with 14 bases left between them. This CDR3 region has 14 residues. The CDR3: CASIRGEDNTEAFF. CDR3 nucleotides: TGTGCCAGCATTCGGGGGGAGGATAACACTGAAGCTTTCTTT. Full variable domain (outside the CDR3, taken from reference TRBV2 and TRBJ1-1): EPEVTQTPSHQVTQMGQEVILRCVPISNHLYFYWYRQILGQKVEFLVSFYNNEISEKSEIFDDQFSVERPDGSNFTLKIRSTKLEDSAMYFCASIRGEDNTEAFFGQGTRLTVV.

This rearrangement joins TRBV10-3 to TRBJ1-1; TRBD1 aligns across 9 bases. This CDR3 comprises 14 residues. The V segment lost 6 bases and the J segment 1 base; nucleotides outside the gene matches: 3. CDR1 is ENHRY, CDR2 SYGVKD, per germline. The CDR3 protein is CAIRGDRENTEAFF. In DNA form, the CDR3 reads TGTGCCATCAGGGGGGACAGGGAGAACACTGAAGCTTTCTTT.

This chain joins TRBV6-1 and TRBJ1-2; D not resolved. Germline assignment: CDR1 MNHNS and CDR2 SASEGT. This CDR3 region has 14 residues. Trimming took off 4 bases at V and 4 bases at J, with 13 bases between the two ends. The CDR3 here is CASSARGDIYGYTF. The CDR3 DNA is TGTGCCAGCAGTGCCCGGGGTGATATCTATGGCTACACCTTC.

The chain carries TRBV5-1 and TRBJ1-2; perhaps TRBD1 as D (5 bases). The CDR3 length is 15 residues. Germline CDR1 is SGHRS and CDR2 is YFSETQ. V was clipped by 2 bases and J by 2 bases, with 13 bases between them. The CDR3 is CASSLGVGLNYGYTF. The CDR3 region has the DNA TGCGCCAGCAGCTTAGGTGTGGGGCTCAACTATGGCTACACCTTC.

The chain employs TRBV11-2 and TRBJ1-2, with a weak D call TRBD1 (5 bases). The CDR3 spans 13 residues. Germline V gene sequence: CDR1 SGHAT, CDR2 FQNNGV. V lost 3 bases, J lost 3 bases, and 8 bases lay in between. The CDR3 protein is CASSFGADYGYTF. The CDR3 nucleotides are TGTGCCAGCAGCTTCGGGGCTGACTATGGCTACACCTTC.

This chain connects TRBV13 to TRBJ2-1; a weak D match, TRBD2 (6 bases). V was pared by 5 bases and J by 2 bases, with 13 bases between. The length of the CDR3 is 15 residues. CDR1 PRHDT and CDR2 FYEKMQ come from the germline V gene (reference sequence). The CDR3 DNA is TGTGCCAGCAGCCCCCGGGACTGGGCCTACAATGAGCAGTTCTTC. Translating it yields CASSPRDWAYNEQFF.

The rearrangement uses TRBV7-8 and TRBJ1-1; 7 nucleotides align to TRBD1. The CDR3 length is 14 residues. V shed 5 bases and J 4 bases; nucleotides not matched to a gene: 7. Germline V gives CDR1 SGHVS, CDR2 FQNEAQ. CDR3 loop: CASSLDRVATEAFF. CDR3 sequence (DNA): TGTGCCAGCAGCCTAGACAGGGTAGCCACTGAAGCTTTCTTT. The full variable domain, its missing parts supplied by reference TRBV7-8 and TRBJ1-1, is GAGVSQSPRYKVAKRGQDVALRCDPISGHVSLFWYQQALGQGPEFLTYFQNEAQLDKSGLPSDRFFAERPEGSVSTLKIQRTQQEDSAVYLCASSLDRVATEAFFGQGTRLTVV.

This clone has just one count. The chain is built from TRBV2 and TRBJ2-3; D possibly corresponds to TRBD1 (5 bases). Germline values: CDR1 SNHLY, CDR2 FYNNEI. V was trimmed by 3 bases and J by 4 bases, leaving 14 bases between them. This CDR3 region has 15 residues. DNA for the CDR3: TGTGCCAGCAGTGATCCAGGGAATCCACCAGATACGCAGTATTTT. Its protein product is CASSDPGNPPDTQYF.

The chain recombines TRBV6-1 with TRBJ1-1; D remains ambiguous. Trimming left V 5 bases short and J 0 bases short, with 7 bases between. The CDR3 loop spans 13 amino acids. Germline CDR1 is MNHNS and CDR2 is SASEGT. The CDR3 here is CASSSRLNTEAFF. CDR3 bases: TGTGCCAGCAGTTCCCGCCTGAACACTGAAGCTTTCTTT.

This chain uses TRBV18 with TRBJ1-3; 7 bases fit TRBD1. The CDR3 runs to 16 residues. V shed 5 bases, J shed 2 bases, and the junction held 9 bases outside the gene matches. Germline V gene sequence: CDR1 KGHSH, CDR2 LQKENI. The CDR3 DNA is TGTGCCAGCTCAGGCCGACAGGGTTTGACTGGAAACACCATATATTTT. It encodes CASSGRQGLTGNTIYF.

This clone occurred once. CDR3 bases: TGTGCCAGCTCACCACTCCCCTCCGTCAACGAGCAGTACTTC. This codes for CASSPLPSVNEQYF. V and J are TRBV18 and TRBJ2-7; D not resolved. CDR1 is KGHSH and CDR2 is LQKENI in the germline V gene. V lost 1 base to trimming and J lost 5 bases, with 12 bases between them. The CDR3 spans 14 residues.

This chain uses TRBV7-9 with TRBJ2-2, with TRBD1 matching 7 bases. The CDR3 contains 17 residues. The V gene's germline CDR1 is SEHNR and CDR2 FQNEAQ (reference sequence). With 2 bases clipped from V and 0 bases from J, the junction kept 6 bases outside the gene matches. CDR3 nucleotide sequence: TGTGCCAGCAGCTTATTATCAGGGACAGCGAACACCGGGGAGCTGTTTTTT. Amino acid sequence: CASSLLSGTANTGELFF.

This rearrangement joins TRBV7-6 to TRBJ1-4; D gene unclear. Trimming removed 2 bases at V and 2 bases at J, with 6 bases between. Germline V gene data show CDR1 as SGHVS and CDR2 as FNYEAQ. The CDR3 has 14 amino acids. The CDR3 region has the DNA TGTGCCAGCAGCTTAATGAATACTAATGAAAAACTGTTTTTT. Amino acid sequence: CASSLMNTNEKLFF.

The chain couples TRBV7-2 to TRBJ1-5, with D perhaps matching TRBD1 (6 bases). The ends were cut back, 3 bases at V and 0 bases at J, with 12 bases in the middle. The CDR3 covers 16 residues. CDR1 is SGHTA, CDR2 FQGNSA, per germline. The CDR3 nucleotides are TGTGCCAGCAGCTTCCAGGGGTATGGTAGCAATCAGCCCCAGCATTTT. Amino acids: CASSFQGYGSNQPQHF.

The chain carries TRBV7-3 and TRBJ1-1; D possibly corresponds to TRBD1 (5 bases). This CDR3 spans 14 amino acids. Trimming pared 2 bases from V and 0 bases from J, leaving 7 bases between. The germline V gene encodes CDR1 SGHTA and CDR2 FQGTGA. The CDR3 spells CASSLGGLNTEAFF. The CDR3 DNA is TGTGCCAGCAGCTTAGGGGGGTTGAACACTGAAGCTTTCTTT.

This clone was seen just once. In nucleotides, the CDR3 is TGTGCCAGCAGCTCCGGACTAGCGGGGGGGCAAGAGACCCAGTACTTC. This codes for CASSSGLAGGQETQYF. The V gene is TRBV5-6, the J gene TRBJ2-5; 15 positions agree with TRBD2. This CDR3 comprises 16 residues. CDR1 SGHDT and CDR2 YYEEEE come from the germline V gene. The V and J ends lost 3 bases and 2 bases, in that order; junction bases with no gene match: 2.

The chain recombines TRBV7-2 with TRBJ1-1; D perhaps matches TRBD1 (5 bases). There are 14 residues in the CDR3. The germline V gene has CDR1 SGHTA and CDR2 FQGNSA. The V gene lost 2 bases and the J gene lost 4 bases, with 11 bases spanning the gap. The chain's CDR3 is CASSLRGRSTEAFF. The DNA for the CDR3 is TGTGCCAGCAGCTTACGGGGACGGAGCACTGAAGCTTTCTTT.

J is TRBJ1-2 and V is TRBV7-3; maybe TRBD1 (6 bases). The CDR3 extends over 13 amino acids. Per germline, CDR1 SGHTA and CDR2 FQGTGA. V was clipped by 6 bases and J by 2 bases, with 10 bases between them. CDR3 in DNA: TGTGCCAGCAGTCCCGGACAGAACTATGGCTACACCTTC. The encoded protein is CASSPGQNYGYTF.

This chain joins TRBV10-3 and TRBJ1-2, with a possible D match to TRBD1 (6 bases). CDR1 is ENHRY and CDR2 is SYGVKD in the germline V gene. V shed 2 bases and J shed 5 bases, with 6 bases lying between them. CDR3 size: 12 residues. CDR3 loop: CAISETGYGYTF. In nucleotides, the CDR3 is TGTGCCATCAGTGAGACAGGGTATGGCTACACCTTC.

The chain carries TRBV19 and TRBJ1-6; D is uncertain. The CDR3 extends over 12 amino acids. The V gene lost 3 bases and the J gene lost 10 bases, with 7 bases spanning the gap. CDR1 and CDR2 from the germline V gene are LNHDA and SQIVND (reference sequence). CDR3 loop: CASSIEGSPLHF. The CDR3 region has the DNA TGTGCCAGTAGTATTGAGGGCTCACCCCTCCACTTT. The complete variable domain, with remaining parts taken from reference TRBV19 and TRBJ1-6, reads DGGITQSPKYLFRKEGQNVTLSCEQNLNHDAMYWYRQDPGQGLRLIYYSQIVNDFQKGDIAEGYSVSREKKESFPLTVTSAQKNPTAFYLCASSIEGSPLHFGNGTRLTVT.

Written as DNA, the CDR3 is TGCGCCAGCAGCCAAGACTTGGGGTCGGAAAAACTGTTTTTT. Protein: CASSQDLGSEKLFF. V usage is TRBV4-1 and J usage is TRBJ1-4; D call uncertain. The CDR3 length is 14 residues. Looked up from germline, CDR1 is MGHRA and CDR2 is YSYEKL. V lost 0 bases and J 8 bases, leaving 10 bases between the germline ends.

This clone has a single count. The CDR3 reads CASTGPGSVDQKQYF. CDR3 DNA sequence: TGTGCCAGCACGGGTCCAGGGTCCGTGGACCAAAAGCAGTACTTC. The chain has TRBV9 and TRBJ2-5, with D possibly being TRBD1 (5 bases). From germline, CDR1 is SGDLS and CDR2 YYNGEE. Trimming removed 6 bases at V and 11 bases at J, with 26 bases between. The CDR3 has 15 residues.

The chain links TRBV7-8 to TRBJ1-5; D is ambiguous. The CDR3 is 12 amino acids. Trimming stripped 5 bases from V and 3 bases from J, with 5 bases between. Germline V gene sequence: CDR1 SGHVS, CDR2 FQNEAQ. Here the CDR3 reads CASSQPNQPQHF. As DNA, the CDR3 is TGTGCCAGCAGCCAACCCAATCAGCCCCAGCATTTT.